This passage covers 4 T cell receptor beta chains from one sample sequenced in a study of blood T cell repertoires in COVID-19. Profiling relied on immunoSEQ multiplex PCR, and the TCRdb table lists in-frame clones only, not all of them. The table shows roughly 200,000 clones, with about 83% occurring only once. Sequencing was performed on peripheral blood. All receptors come from a woman in her 70s with active or convalescent COVID-19.

The chain employs TRBV28 and TRBJ2-7; D is possibly TRBD1 (7 bases). Trimming shortened V by 5 bases and J by 2 bases, and 16 bases separated the two germline ends. Germline V gives CDR1 MDHEN, CDR2 SYDVKM. CDR3 length: 15 residues. The CDR3 protein is CASSRGRDPPYEQYF. CDR3 nucleotide sequence: TGTGCCAGCAGTAGGGGGCGGGATCCCCCCTACGAGCAGTACTTC.

The table lists this clone with a count of one. Other nucleotide sequences from this sample produce the same CDR3. CDR3 sequence (DNA): TGTGCCAGCAGCTCCGGACTAGCGGGGTACAATGAGCAGTTCTTC. Amino acid sequence: CASSSGLAGYNEQFF. This chain joins TRBV11-2 and TRBJ2-1; 12 nucleotides align to TRBD2. Germline CDR1 and CDR2: SGHAT and FQNNGV. The CDR3 extends over 15 amino acids. With 4 bases clipped from V and 4 bases from J, the junction kept 2 bases outside the gene matches.

The genes are TRBV27 and TRBJ2-1; 11 nucleotides line up with TRBD1. This CDR3 is built from 14 residues. J was trimmed by 7 bases and V by 6 bases; bases with no gene match: 5. Germline CDR1 and CDR2: MNHEY and SMNVEV (reference sequence). CDR3 loop: CASRTGQGANEQFF. The CDR3, as DNA: TGTGCCAGCAGAACCGGACAGGGGGCTAATGAGCAGTTCTTC.

V usage is TRBV12-3 or TRBV12-4 and J usage is TRBJ1-2; D is perhaps TRBD1 (5 bases). This CDR3 contains 12 residues. With 3 bases removed from V and 8 bases from J, the gap between germline ends came to 10 bases. CDR3 coding DNA: TGTGCCAGCAGTTTCGGGGGGAAAGGCTACACCTTC. Its translation is CASSFGGKGYTF.